This T cell receptor beta chain derives from a study of T cell responses to AZD1222 COVID-19 vaccine. Produced via immunoSEQ multiplex PCR; TCRdb's table is partial and in-frame only. Of some 150,000 clones in the sample, 75% to 90% were seen once. Study results and caveats: There were mostly white British donors and more females than males, and clonal diversity was possibly underestimated. Spike-specific TCR breadth and depth were elevated following two AZD1222 doses. A reported finding is that nearly half of spike-specific TCRs target unmutated variant regions.

Points on this clone: No antigen is known for it.

This receptor was obtained from an adult who received the AZD1222 COVID-19 vaccine. This specimen was peripheral blood, taken 28 days after the second AZD1222 dose.

In DNA, the CDR3 is TGTGCCAGCAGCCCGGGACTAGCGGGAGTAGGGGGATACAATGAGCAGTTCTTC. Translated, it gives CASSPGLAGVGGYNEQFF. The rearrangement uses TRBV5-4 and TRBJ2-1, with 14 bases matching TRBD2. This CDR3 has 18 residues. Germline CDR1 reads SGHNT; CDR2 reads YYREEE (reference sequence). The ends lost 4 bases at V and 4 bases at J; junction bases unmatched: 10.